A selection of T cell receptor beta chains follows, all from one sample in a study of CD8+ T cells in alopecia areata. Sequenced by immunoSEQ multiplex PCR; TCRdb stores in-frame clones only, minus some. The top ten hold around 1.6% of the sample, which has about 210,000 clones, more than 45% seen once. The specimen was CD4+ T cells sorted from blood, collected at week 4, from a patient treated with tofacitinib. The origin of the receptors is a human donor with alopecia areata. The conserved cysteine and the conserved F or W are not part of the CDR3 here.

V	J	CDR3
TRBV4-3	TRBJ1-2	ASSQDQGLHRYGYT
TRBV5-1	TRBJ2-2	ASSLVGGELF
TRBV4-1	TRBJ1-6	ASSQVPRQVNSPLH
TRBV4-3	TRBJ1-1	ASSQVQGATEAF
TRBV19	TRBJ2-1	ASSIISSSYNEQF
TRBV10-3	TRBJ2-3	ATSKGDTQY
TRBV28	TRBJ2-3	ASSSPSTDTQY
TRBV29-1	TRBJ1-2	SVGGQNGYT
TRBV11-2	TRBJ1-1	ASSLEAGTRNTEAF
TRBV5-1	TRBJ2-7	ASSGSGGYEQY
TRBV7-2	TRBJ2-5	ASSLVPTARGGETQY
TRBV10-3	TRBJ2-5	AISESWTSVGGVEKETQY
TRBV7-2	TRBJ1-5	ASSRLATGNQPQH
TRBV10-1	TRBJ1-5	ASRPPGVQPQH
TRBV7-2	TRBJ2-1	ASSLGSYNEQF
TRBV10-3	TRBJ2-5	AIRAGNQETQY
TRBV9	TRBJ2-7	ASSVTSGGTYEQY
TRBV30	TRBJ1-5	AWSARRGDQPQH
TRBV5-1	TRBJ1-1	ASSGEGVGHTEAF
TRBV30	TRBJ1-2	AWSTAGTGFT
TRBV10-1	TRBJ1-1	ASSRGETEAF
TRBV6-1	TRBJ2-6	ASIKGSGANVLT
TRBV14	TRBJ1-2	ASSQDAGAWGYGYT
TRBV11-3	TRBJ2-1	ASSPRLAGRSEQF
TRBV14	TRBJ2-7	ASSKDSREQY
TRBV10-3	TRBJ2-5	AISESSKETQY
TRBV27	TRBJ2-7	ASSPPTGISEQY
TRBV7-3	TRBJ2-5	ASSLTWAGRETQY
TRBV6-1	TRBJ2-6	ASSETLVSTAGANVLT
TRBV4-1	TRBJ1-5	ASSQEDRAAYWPQH
TRBV5-6	TRBJ1-5	ASSLAREISPYQPQH
TRBV18	TRBJ2-3	ASSPQSSTDTQY
TRBV12-5	TRBJ1-5	ASGPGGNQPQH
TRBV10-3	TRBJ1-1	AISETGEAF
TRBV14	TRBJ1-2	ASSPREMNGYT
TRBV9	TRBJ2-6	ASSITWGPSGANVLT
TRBV30	TRBJ1-6	AWSGGGSPLH
TRBV29-1	TRBJ2-7	SVQTGTNYEQY
TRBV10-3	TRBJ1-1	AISTGGNTEAF
TRBV6-5	TRBJ2-4	ASSPTLAKNIQY
TRBV29-1	TRBJ1-4	SGGLGNEKLF
TRBV30	TRBJ1-1	AWSLQQEAF
TRBV2	TRBJ1-2	ASTFIRTGPYGYT
TRBV2	TRBJ2-7	ASSVGTGAEQY
TRBV15	TRBJ2-7	ATSRDRHTGEQY
TRBV13	TRBJ1-1	ASSPTRTAEAF
TRBV15	TRBJ1-4	ATSRVGSPNEKLF
TRBV29-1	TRBJ2-6	SVRARRASGANVLT
TRBV15	TRBJ1-6	ATSAGGGYNSPLH
TRBV25-1	TRBJ1-2	ASSAWTTGVGYT